The 7 T cell receptor beta chains below all came from one sample that was sequenced in a study of blood T cells in healthy people across ages. A second about 7 to 11 cycle PCR used barcoded and J-beta primers. TCRdb recomputed calls from the 5' RACE reads with MiXCR, one row per CDR3 protein. The sample consists of more than 900,000 distinct CDR3 sequences, almost 30% of them appearing once. The same data also contributed to another study, on T cells of mothers and their children.

The specimen sequenced was blood. The origin of the receptors is a woman between 40 and 50 years old in good health.

This rearrangement joins TRBV5-6 to TRBJ2-4, with D perhaps assigned TRBD1 or TRBD2 (5 bases each). Per germline, CDR1 SGHDT and CDR2 YYEEEE. The ends were cut back, 1 base at V and 13 bases at J, with 21 bases in the middle. The CDR3 consists of 15 residues. The CDR3 DNA follows: TGTGCCAGCAGCTTGATGGGGGATCCAGGCTACCAGCAGTACTTC. This sequence encodes CASSLMGDPGYQQYF.

Remarks on this clonotype: One end of the junction does not line up with germline, which may come from a read error. This chain links TRBV5-1 with TRBJ1-2; D uncertain. The germline gives CDR1 SGHRS, CDR2 YFSETQ. CDR3 size: 13 residues. The CDR3: CAGSSAGNHGYTF. CDR3 in DNA: TGCGCCGGCAGCTCGGCCGGGAACCATGGCTACACCTTC.

This clonotype was counted only a few times. The rearrangement links TRBV7-2 to TRBJ1-2, with a weak D call TRBD1 (5 bases). V gave up 5 bases and J gave up 8 bases, with 15 bases separating them. CDR3 length equals 13 residues. CDR1 is SGHTA and CDR2 is FQGNSA in the germline V gene. CDR3 protein: CASSPEGDSGYTF. The CDR3, as DNA: TGTGCCAGCAGCCCCGAAGGGGACTCCGGCTACACCTTC.

At least ten counts were recorded for this clonotype. V and J are TRBV27 and TRBJ2-1; D is undetermined. Germline lookup yields CDR1 MNHEY and CDR2 SMNVEV (reference sequence). This CDR3 contains 14 residues. The V end lost 2 bases, the J end lost 6 bases, and 11 bases lay between the germline ends. CDR3 loop: CASSLRRMGNEQFF. The CDR3, as DNA: TGTGCCAGCAGTTTAAGGCGGATGGGCAATGAGCAGTTCTTC.

V usage is TRBV7-2 and J usage is TRBJ2-3; D possibly corresponds to TRBD2 (6 bases). The CDR3 covers 17 residues. The germline CDR1 and CDR2 sequences are SGHTA and FQGNSA. Trimming pared 5 bases from V and 6 bases from J, leaving 24 bases between. The CDR3 region is CASSIDGTWGNGDTQYF. The CDR3 DNA sequence: TGTGCCAGCAGCATTGACGGGACTTGGGGGAATGGGGATACGCAGTATTTT.

The rearrangement links TRBV28 to TRBJ2-3; 13 positions agree with TRBD2. The CDR3 totals 17 residues. V shed 5 bases and J 2 bases; nucleotides not matched to a gene: 7. Per germline, CDR1 MDHEN and CDR2 SYDVKM. The CDR3: CASSTTGLAGHTDTQYF. The CDR3 DNA is TGTGCCAGCAGTACCACGGGACTAGCGGGGCACACAGATACGCAGTATTTT.

There are many counts of this clonotype. J is TRBJ2-7 and V is TRBV24-1; no clear D gene. Germline CDR1 is KGHDR and CDR2 is SFDVKD. CDR3 length: 13 residues. Between the trimmed V and J ends, which lost 6 bases and 5 bases, there was a span of 13 bases. The CDR3 region is CATSRDRTDEQYF. In DNA form, the CDR3 reads TGTGCCACCAGTAGGGATAGGACCGACGAGCAGTACTTC.